This is a list of T cell receptor beta chains from one sample in a study of blood T cell repertoires in COVID-19. Some clones are missing from TCRdb's copy, which holds only in-frame ones; the method was immunoSEQ multiplex PCR. The table records under 450,000 clones, 86% of them present only once. The specimen was peripheral blood. These receptors all stem from a woman aged 60-75 years with COVID-19, enrolled during active disease. CDR3s include the opening cysteine and the closing phenylalanine or tryptophan. A D gene is named only where the DNA matches it firmly. Rows may omit the clone size; those that give it use once, few, many or a size class.

d_gene	abundance	j_gene	v_gene	CDR3nt	CDR3aa
.	.	TRBJ1-4	TRBV4-2	TGTGCCAGCAGCCAAGATACCATCAACGGAAAACTGTTTTTT	CASSQDTINGKLFF
.	few	TRBJ2-7	TRBV20-1	TGCAGTGCTGCTCAGGGAAACGAGCAGTACTTC	CSAAQGNEQYF
TRBD1	.	TRBJ2-7	TRBV29-1	TGCAGCGTTGGGACAGGGAGCTACGAGCAGTACTTC	CSVGTGSYEQYF
.	few	TRBJ2-1	TRBV7-9	TGTGCCAGCAGCGGAGTGGTCCTTGGCGGCGATGAGCAGTTCTTC	CASSGVVLGGDEQFF
TRBD2	.	TRBJ2-5	TRBV6-2/TRBV6-3	TGTGCCAGCAGTTACTCGCTCCTAGCGGGGGACGGGTACCAAGAGACCCAGTACTTC	CASSYSLLAGDGYQETQYF
.	.	TRBJ2-3	TRBV20-1	TGCAGTGCTAGTGGGTCTAGCCGGATAACAGATACGCAGTATTTT	CSASGSSRITDTQYF
.	.	TRBJ1-5	TRBV2	TGTGCCAGCAGTGATGGAACAGGGCCTAGCAATCAGCCCCAGCATTTT	CASSDGTGPSNQPQHF
.	.	TRBJ2-5	TRBV5-5	TGTGCCAGCAGCCCGGGGTCAGCTCAAGAGACCCAGTACTTC	CASSPGSAQETQYF
TRBD2	.	TRBJ2-1	TRBV7-9	TGTGCCAGCAGCCCGCCGGGACTAGCGGGGGCCTCCTACAATGAGCAGTTCTTC	CASSPPGLAGASYNEQFF
TRBD1	.	TRBJ1-1	TRBV3-1/TRBV3-2	TGTGCCAGCAGCCCAGGACGGACAGGGGAAGCTTTCTTT	CASSPGRTGEAFF
TRBD1	.	TRBJ2-5	TRBV25-1	TGTGCCAGCAGTCGGACAGGGTGGGCACAAGAGACCCAGTACTTC	CASSRTGWAQETQYF
.	.	TRBJ1-2	TRBV29-1	TGCAGCGTTCAACTGGGGGGGGCGCGAGGCTATGGCTACACCTTC	CSVQLGGARGYGYTF
.	.	TRBJ1-3	TRBV9	TGTGCCAGCAGCGTAGGCGGTACTGGAAACACCATATATTTT	CASSVGGTGNTIYF
TRBD1	.	TRBJ1-4	TRBV30	TGTGCCTGGAGTAGGGACAGGGATCGGACTAATGAAAAACTGTTTTTT	CAWSRDRDRTNEKLFF
TRBD1	once	TRBJ2-7	TRBV6-5	TGTGCCAGCAGTACCCTAGGACAGGAAGAATACGAGCAGTACTTC	CASSTLGQEEYEQYF
TRBD2	.	TRBJ2-5	TRBV6-6	TGTGCCAGCAGTTACTCCCGGGGACTACAAGAGACCCAGTACTTC	CASSYSRGLQETQYF
TRBD1	.	TRBJ1-1	TRBV7-2	TGTGCCAGCAGCTTAAACCCAGGGGGCTGGGGCACTGAAGCTTTCTTT	CASSLNPGGWGTEAFF
TRBD1	.	TRBJ2-7	TRBV5-1	TGCGCCAGCAGCTCCCCGACAGGGAGCTCCTACGAGCAGTACTTC	CASSSPTGSSYEQYF
.	.	TRBJ1-1	TRBV11-2	TGTGCCAGCAGCTTATCAGGGGTTATCACTGAAGCTTTCTTT	CASSLSGVITEAFF
TRBD2	.	TRBJ2-7	TRBV7-7	TGTGCCAGCAGCTTAGGCCCTAGCGGGGGCTACGAGCAGTACTTC	CASSLGPSGGYEQYF
.	.	TRBJ2-7	TRBV3-1/TRBV3-2	TGTGCCAGCGGGTGGGTAGCGGATCCGTACGAGCAGTACTTC	CASGWVADPYEQYF
TRBD2	.	TRBJ2-3	TRBV5-1	TGCGCCAGCAGCTTGGCCCCTAGCGGGGGGGCCGGGGATACGCAGTATTTT	CASSLAPSGGAGDTQYF
.	.	TRBJ1-5	TRBV18	TGTGCCAGCTCACCATATACAGTCCATAGCAATCAGCCCCAGCATTTT	CASSPYTVHSNQPQHF
.	.	TRBJ2-1	TRBV10-3	TGTGCCATCAGGGGCACTGAACCCAATGAGCAGTTCTTC	CAIRGTEPNEQFF
.	.	TRBJ2-1	TRBV19	TGTGCCAGTAGTATCCAGGATTCCAATGAGCAGTTCTTC	CASSIQDSNEQFF
.	.	TRBJ1-2	TRBV3-1/TRBV3-2	TGTGCCAGCAGCCAAGATTCAGATAACTATGGCTACACCTTC	CASSQDSDNYGYTF
TRBD2	.	TRBJ2-1	TRBV5-1	TGCGCCAGCAGCGCAATGCGGGGGGACACCTACAATGAGCAGTTCTTC	CASSAMRGDTYNEQFF
.	.	TRBJ1-2	TRBV28	TGTGCCAGCAGTTACCACAGGGAGCATGGCTACACCTTC	CASSYHREHGYTF
.	few	TRBJ2-1	TRBV3-1/TRBV3-2	TGTGCCAGCAGCCCATTAGCGGTCTCCTACAATGAGCAGTTCTTC	CASSPLAVSYNEQFF
.	.	TRBJ2-6	TRBV27	TGTGCCAGCAGTTACGACTGGGGGGACTCTGGGGCCAACGTCCTGACTTTC	CASSYDWGDSGANVLTF
.	.	TRBJ2-1	TRBV7-2	TGTGCCAGCAGCCTGCTGGCCCTCAATGAGCAGTTCTTC	CASSLLALNEQFF
.	few	TRBJ1-1	TRBV19	TGTGCCAGTACGATAGGACTTACGAACACTGAAGCTTTCTTT	CASTIGLTNTEAFF
.	.	TRBJ2-7	TRBV27	TGTGCCAGTCGGCCCCTCCTAGCCTACGAGCAGTACTTC	CASRPLLAYEQYF
.	.	TRBJ1-1	TRBV29-1	TGCAGCGTTGAAGGGAGGCAGAAAACTGAAGCTTTCTTT	CSVEGRQKTEAFF
TRBD1	once	TRBJ2-3	TRBV24-1	TGTGCCACCAGTGATTCGACAGGGGCCCGCGTGGATACGCAGTATTTT	CATSDSTGARVDTQYF
.	few	TRBJ1-3	TRBV11-2	TGTGCCAGCAGCCTGGTCCAGGGCTCTGGAAACACCATATATTTT	CASSLVQGSGNTIYF
TRBD1	.	TRBJ1-1	TRBV6-5	TGTGCCAGCAGGGGACAGGGGATGAACACTGAAGCTTTCTTT	CASRGQGMNTEAFF
TRBD1	once	TRBJ2-3	TRBV5-1	TGCGCCAGCGGTCCGGGACAGGGGACAGATACGCAGTATTTT	CASGPGQGTDTQYF
TRBD1	few	TRBJ1-1	TRBV5-1	TGCGCCAGCAGCTTGGTGACAGGGGGCACTGAAGCTTTCTTT	CASSLVTGGTEAFF
TRBD1	.	TRBJ2-1	TRBV6-5	TGTGCCAGCAGATCAGGACAGGGGGGAGAGAATGAGCAGTTCTTC	CASRSGQGGENEQFF
.	.	TRBJ1-4	TRBV4-3	TGCGCCAGCAGCCGACAGGACAACCCTAATGAAAAACTGTTTTTT	CASSRQDNPNEKLFF
TRBD2	.	TRBJ2-5	TRBV9	TGTGCCAGCAGCGCCTCTCCGGGACTAGCGGGGGATACCATGGAGACCCAGTACTTC	CASSASPGLAGDTMETQYF
TRBD1	.	TRBJ1-2	TRBV30	TGTTCTGAGGGGACAGGGGATCGCTACACCTTC	CSEGTGDRYTF
.	.	TRBJ1-1	TRBV28	TGTGCCAGCAGTTTGGGGGGGCAGGACACTGAAGCTTTCTTT	CASSLGGQDTEAFF
TRBD1	.	TRBJ1-3	TRBV10-3	TGTGCCATCAGGACCGGGACAGGGTATTCTGGAAACACCATATATTTT	CAIRTGTGYSGNTIYF
TRBD1	few	TRBJ1-6	TRBV30	TGTGCCTGGACCTTGGGGACAGGGCGAAATTCACCCCTCCACTTT	CAWTLGTGRNSPLHF
.	.	TRBJ1-1	TRBV19	TGTGCCAGTAGTATGCACGTTGGGCCTGAAGCTGAAGCTTTCTTT	CASSMHVGPEAEAFF
.	.	TRBJ2-3	TRBV18	TGTGCCAGCTCACCCCCAGGGATCTACACAGATACGCAGTATTTT	CASSPPGIYTDTQYF
TRBD1	.	TRBJ1-2	TRBV11-3	TGTGCCAGCAGCGGGGACAGGGCGGTATATGGCTACACCTTC	CASSGDRAVYGYTF
.	once	TRBJ2-7	TRBV6-5	TGTGCCAGCAGTTACGGGAAAAGGGGGTACGAGCAGTACTTC	CASSYGKRGYEQYF
TRBD1	.	TRBJ2-7	TRBV19	TGTGCCAGCAATACACAATTCACAGGGGTCCTAGACGACTACGAGCAGTACTTC	CASNTQFTGVLDDYEQYF
TRBD2	.	TRBJ2-3	TRBV10-3	TGTGCCATCAGTGAGACGACTAGCGGGGCACACACAGATACGCAGTATTTT	CAISETTSGAHTDTQYF
TRBD1	.	TRBJ1-2	TRBV29-1	TGCAGCGCACGGACAGGGCAGGGCTACACCTTC	CSARTGQGYTF
.	.	TRBJ2-3	TRBV10-3	TGTGCCATCAGTGAGTCCTTACAGGGCACAGATACGCAGTATTTT	CAISESLQGTDTQYF
.	.	TRBJ1-5	TRBV30	TGTGCCTGGAGTGTCAGGGCTGACCAGCCCCAGCATTTT	CAWSVRADQPQHF
.	.	TRBJ1-4	TRBV7-2	TGTGCCAGCAGCTTTAACGGGTTTAGTGAAAAACTGTTTTTT	CASSFNGFSEKLFF
.	few	TRBJ2-7	TRBV7-3	TGTGCCAGCAGCCTAGCGGCAGGGGAGACCTACGAGCAGTACTTC	CASSLAAGETYEQYF